This T cell receptor beta chain was observed in a study of control samples from healthy donors and cancer patients. Here immunoSEQ multiplex PCR was the method, and the copy in TCRdb shows in-frame clones only, minus some. Of roughly 120,000 clones in the sample, 93% are singletons; the top ten hold 1.5% to 2%. The CDR3 loop spans 16 amino acids. Germline CDR1 LGHNA, CDR2 YNFKEQ. Trimming removed 1 base from V and 8 bases from J, with 20 bases in between. The receptor was isolated from a man aged 50 to 59 with head and neck cancer. V and J are TRBV4-2 and TRBJ1-2; D may be TRBD1 (5 bases). The sequencing input was PBMCs. Here the CDR3 reads CASSQGEMSGALGYTF. The CDR3 nucleotides read TGTGCCAGCAGCCAAGGCGAGATGTCCGGGGCACTAGGCTACACCTTC.